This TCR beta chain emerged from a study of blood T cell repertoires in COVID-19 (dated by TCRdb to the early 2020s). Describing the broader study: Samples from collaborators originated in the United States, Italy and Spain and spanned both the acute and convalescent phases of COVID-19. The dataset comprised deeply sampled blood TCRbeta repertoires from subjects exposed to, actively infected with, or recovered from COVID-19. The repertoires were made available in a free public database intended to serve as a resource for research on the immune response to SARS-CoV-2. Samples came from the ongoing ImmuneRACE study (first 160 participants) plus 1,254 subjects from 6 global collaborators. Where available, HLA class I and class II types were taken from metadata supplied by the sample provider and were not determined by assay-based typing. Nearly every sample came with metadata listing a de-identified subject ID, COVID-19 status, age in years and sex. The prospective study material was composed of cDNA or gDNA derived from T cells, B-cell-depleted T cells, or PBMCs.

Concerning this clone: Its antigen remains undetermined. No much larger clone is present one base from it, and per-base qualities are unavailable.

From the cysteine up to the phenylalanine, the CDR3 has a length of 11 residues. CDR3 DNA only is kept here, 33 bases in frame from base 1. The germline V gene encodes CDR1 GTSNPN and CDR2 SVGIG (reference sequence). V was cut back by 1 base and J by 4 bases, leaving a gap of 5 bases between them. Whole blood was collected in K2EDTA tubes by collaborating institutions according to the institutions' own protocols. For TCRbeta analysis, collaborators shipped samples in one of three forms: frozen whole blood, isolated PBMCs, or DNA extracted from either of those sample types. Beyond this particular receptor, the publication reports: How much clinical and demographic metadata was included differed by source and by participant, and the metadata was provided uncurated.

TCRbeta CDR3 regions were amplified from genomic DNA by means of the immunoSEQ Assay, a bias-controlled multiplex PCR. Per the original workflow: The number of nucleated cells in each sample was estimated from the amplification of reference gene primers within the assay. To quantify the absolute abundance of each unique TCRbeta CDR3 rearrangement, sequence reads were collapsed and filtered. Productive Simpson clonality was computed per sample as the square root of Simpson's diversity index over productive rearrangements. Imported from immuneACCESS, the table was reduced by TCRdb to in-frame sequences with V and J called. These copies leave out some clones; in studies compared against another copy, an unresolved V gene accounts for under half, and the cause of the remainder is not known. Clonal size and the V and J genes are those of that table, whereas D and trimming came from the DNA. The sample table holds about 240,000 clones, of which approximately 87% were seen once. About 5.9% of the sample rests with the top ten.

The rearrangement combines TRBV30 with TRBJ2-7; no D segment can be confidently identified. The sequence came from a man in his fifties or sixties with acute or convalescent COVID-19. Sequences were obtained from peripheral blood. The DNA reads TGTGCCTGGAGTGCCCAGTACGAGCAGTACTTC. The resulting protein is CAWSAQYEQYF.